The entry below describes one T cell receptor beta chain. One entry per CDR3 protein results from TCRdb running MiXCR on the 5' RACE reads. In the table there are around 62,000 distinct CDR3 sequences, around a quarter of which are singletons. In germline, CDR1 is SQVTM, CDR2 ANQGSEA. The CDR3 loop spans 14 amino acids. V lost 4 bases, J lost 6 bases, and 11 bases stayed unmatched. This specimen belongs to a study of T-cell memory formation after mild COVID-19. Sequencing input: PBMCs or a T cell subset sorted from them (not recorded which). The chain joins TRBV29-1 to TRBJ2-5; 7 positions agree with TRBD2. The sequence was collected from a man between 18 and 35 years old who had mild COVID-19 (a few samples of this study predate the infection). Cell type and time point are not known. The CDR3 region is CSVAGRDYPKTQYF. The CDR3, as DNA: TGCAGCGTTGCAGGTCGGGACTACCCGAAGACCCAGTACTTC.